This T cell receptor beta chain derives from a study of T cell clonality in common variable immunodeficiency. TCRdb's copy holds only in-frame clones and misses some; the assay was immunoSEQ multiplex PCR. This sample carries approximately 30,000 clones, none of them present only once. Whole-study findings and limits: Common variable immunodeficiency TCR beta sequences reportedly had fewer deletions and N-nucleotide insertions.

This clone has a handful of counts. No antigen is known for it. The sequence runs out 3 residues before the end of the CDR3; the remainder is reconstructed from the germline J gene. Germline V lookup: CDR1 LNHDA, CDR2 SQIVND (reference sequence). The CDR3 length is 16 residues. V lost 2 bases to trimming and J lost 0 bases, with 8 bases between them. Source material: peripheral blood mononuclear cells. The sequence was collected from a human donor with common variable immunodeficiency. This rearrangement joins TRBV19 to TRBJ1-6; D unclear. The CDR3 region is CASSISVNSYNSPLHF. The sequenced CDR3 bases are TGTGCCAGTAGTATATCGGTCAACTCCTATAATTCACCC.